This T cell receptor beta chain was recorded in a study of cytomegalovirus exposure and HLA in healthy donors. Germline V gene lookup returns CDR1 GTSNPN and CDR2 SVGIG (reference sequence). CDR3 size: 14 residues. V lost 3 bases and J lost 8, with 19 bases in between. The PCR was carried out with 60 Vbeta primers and 13 Jbeta primers. Sequencing used immunoSEQ multiplex PCR; TCRdb keeps in-frame clones, though not all of them. The profile shows 200,000 or so clones, about 86% of them singletons. The chain is built from TRBV30 and TRBJ1-2; D is undetermined. The material sequenced was PBMCs. The TCR originated in a woman aged 18-30 years in good health and CMV-seropositive. The CDR3 DNA sequence: TGTGCCTGGAGCCGGATTAGGAGGGCGGGCGGCTACACCTTC. Amino acids: CAWSRIRRAGGYTF.